The rows below give T cell receptor beta chains drawn from one sample of a study of blood T cell repertoires in COVID-19. Assay used: immunoSEQ multiplex PCR; TCRdb lists only in-frame clones, some missing. The sample lists over 200,000 clones, about 93% occurring once. Input material: peripheral blood. These receptors came from a man aged 60 to 75 with COVID-19, enrolled during active disease. Both conserved end residues are part of each CDR3. Each record gives: D gene, J gene, clone size, V gene, CDR3 DNA, CDR3 protein. A D gene is named only where the DNA matches it firmly. The listing skips clone size in some rows; elsewhere it reads once, few, many or a size class.

>NA|TRBJ1-4|NA|TRBV18
TGTGCCAGCTCACCCATCAGAACTAATGAAAAACTGTTTTTT
CASSPIRTNEKLFF
>TRBD1|TRBJ1-5|NA|TRBV6-5
TGTGCCAGCAGAAGACAGGGGGCAAGGCAGCCCCAGCATTTT
CASRRQGARQPQHF
>NA|TRBJ2-7|NA|TRBV6-5
TGTGCCAGCAGTTTGGGGGGATACGAGCAGTACTTC
CASSLGGYEQYF
>TRBD1|TRBJ1-2|NA|TRBV18
TGTGCCAGCTCAGCCGGGACAGACTATGGCTACACCTTC
CASSAGTDYGYTF
>NA|TRBJ2-2|NA|TRBV9
TGTGCCAGCAGCCCTCCCACCGGGGAGCTGTTTTTT
CASSPPTGELFF
>TRBD1|TRBJ1-4|NA|TRBV6-5
TGTGCCAGCAGCTCCGGGACAGGATTCGAAAAACTGTTTTTT
CASSSGTGFEKLFF
>NA|TRBJ2-1|NA|TRBV5-1
TGCGCCAGCAGCCAGGAACAGGTCTACAATGAGCAGTTCTTC
CASSQEQVYNEQFF
>TRBD1|TRBJ1-2|NA|TRBV7-8
TGTGCCAGCAGCCGACGACAGGGGGACGGCTACACCTTC
CASSRRQGDGYTF
>TRBD2|TRBJ2-2|NA|TRBV3-1/TRBV3-2
TGTGCCAGCAGCTCGGGACTAGTTATCTCCGGGGAGCTGTTTTTT
CASSSGLVISGELFF
>NA|TRBJ2-2|NA|TRBV3-1/TRBV3-2
TGTGCCAGCAGCCAAGTTACATGGTCGAACACCGGGGAGCTGTTTTTT
CASSQVTWSNTGELFF
>TRBD1|TRBJ2-7|NA|TRBV11-2
TGTGCCAGCAGCCCGGGGACAGGGGGCTTCTACGAGCAGTACTTC
CASSPGTGGFYEQYF
>TRBD1|TRBJ2-7|NA|TRBV3-1/TRBV3-2
TGTGCCAGCAGCCAAGGGACAGGGTACGGGAATCCCTACGAGCAGTACTTC
CASSQGTGYGNPYEQYF
>NA|TRBJ2-1|NA|TRBV5-1
TGCGCCAGCAGCTGGAGTATAAACAATGAGCAGTTCTTC
CASSWSINNEQFF
>NA|TRBJ2-1|NA|TRBV9
TGTGCCAGCAGCGTAGCGGGGGAGGCGTACAATGAGCAGTTCTTC
CASSVAGEAYNEQFF
>NA|TRBJ1-2|NA|TRBV30
TGTGCCTGGAGTGGGAAGGGGACTCCTCTTCCCCGCGCTGGCTACACCTTC
CAWSGKGTPLPRAGYTF
>TRBD1|TRBJ1-1|NA|TRBV4-2
TGTGCCAGCAGCCAAGCACCCGGGACAGGTTCGAACACTGAAGCTTTCTTT
CASSQAPGTGSNTEAFF
>NA|TRBJ1-2|NA|TRBV5-1
TGCGCCAGCAGCTACTCCCCGGGGGACTATGGCTACACCTTC
CASSYSPGDYGYTF
>NA|TRBJ1-5|NA|TRBV2
TGTGCCAGCAGTGAAAGGTCAGGGGGCAATCAGCCCCAGCATTTT
CASSERSGGNQPQHF
>NA|TRBJ2-1|NA|TRBV11-2
TGTGCCAGCAGCTTAGTCTATGAGCAGTTCTTC
CASSLVYEQFF
>TRBD1|TRBJ1-2|NA|TRBV6-5
TGTGCCAGCAGGTCCGGGACAGGGGTCTATGGCTACACCTTC
CASRSGTGVYGYTF
>NA|TRBJ2-7|once|TRBV2
TGTGCCAGCAGTGAACTCGCAGGGGCCTCCTACGAGCAGTACTTC
CASSELAGASYEQYF
>TRBD2|TRBJ2-1|NA|TRBV9
TGTGCCAGCAGCGTAGGGCGGGGGGGCCTCAATGAGCAGTTCTTC
CASSVGRGGLNEQFF
>TRBD1|TRBJ1-1|NA|TRBV6-2/TRBV6-3
TGTGCCAGCAGCTTTAACAGGGGGAGGTCTTTCTTT
CASSFNRGRSFF
>TRBD2|TRBJ2-7|NA|TRBV30
TGTGCCTGGAGGACATTTTTGGGACTAGCGTTTTTTGAGCAGTACTTC
CAWRTFLGLAFFEQYF
>TRBD1|TRBJ1-6|NA|TRBV10-3
TGTGCCATCCGGACAGGGGGGACTAATAATTCACCCCTCCACTTT
CAIRTGGTNNSPLHF
>NA|TRBJ1-2|NA|TRBV18
TGTGCCAGCTCACCAGGCGGCGACTATGGCTACACCTTC
CASSPGGDYGYTF
>NA|TRBJ1-5|few|TRBV10-3
TGTGCCATCAGTGATTTAGGGGATTGGGGCAATCAGCCCCAGCATTTT
CAISDLGDWGNQPQHF
>TRBD1|TRBJ2-1|NA|TRBV30
TGTGCCTGGAGTGGGCTCACAGGGGATGGGTACAATGAGCAGTTCTTC
CAWSGLTGDGYNEQFF
>TRBD1|TRBJ2-7|NA|TRBV5-4
TGTGCCAGCAGGGAAATCGGGACAGGGGGATCTCGCTACGAGCAGTACTTC
CASREIGTGGSRYEQYF
>NA|TRBJ1-5|once|TRBV18
TGTGCCAGCTCACCACGGAGCGGCAATCAGCCCCAGCATTTT
CASSPRSGNQPQHF
>NA|TRBJ1-6|NA|TRBV9
TGTGCCAGCAGCGTAGAGGCCCATGCGGTCCGTAATTCACCCCTCCACTTT
CASSVEAHAVRNSPLHF
>TRBD2|TRBJ2-2|NA|TRBV6-5
TGTGCCAGCAGGACCGGGACTAGGGGCCGTGGGGAGCTGTTTTTT
CASRTGTRGRGELFF
>NA|TRBJ2-7|NA|TRBV18
TGTGCCAGCTCACCACCGACCATGATAACAGGGTCCAGGGGAGCCTACGAGCAGTACTTC
CASSPPTMITGSRGAYEQYF
>NA|TRBJ1-5|NA|TRBV29-1
TGCAGCGTTCGGGGGAGAGGCAATCAGCCCCAGCATTTT
CSVRGRGNQPQHF
>NA|TRBJ1-2|once|TRBV4-2
TGTGCCAGCAGCCAAGAAGGCGGGAACTATGGCTACACCTTC
CASSQEGGNYGYTF
>TRBD1|TRBJ1-1|NA|TRBV19
TGTGCCAGTAGTATGGGCAGAGGGGGCAGACGTGGCACTGAAGCTTTCTTT
CASSMGRGGRRGTEAFF
>NA|TRBJ2-1|NA|TRBV19
TGTGCCAGTAGTGTAATCCGGGACTCTAGGAATGAGCAGTTCTTC
CASSVIRDSRNEQFF
>TRBD1|TRBJ1-1|NA|TRBV28
TGTGCCAGCAGTCCCCCGGACAGGACACGCCGAGGCACTGAAGCTTTCTTT
CASSPPDRTRRGTEAFF
>TRBD2|TRBJ2-1|NA|TRBV3-1/TRBV3-2
TGTGCCAGCAGCCGCGGACTAGCGGGAAACTACGATGAGCAGTTCTTC
CASSRGLAGNYDEQFF
>TRBD1|TRBJ2-7|NA|TRBV6-2/TRBV6-3
TGTGCCAGCAGTGCGACAGGGGCCCCCTACGAGCAGTACTTC
CASSATGAPYEQYF
>NA|TRBJ1-2|once|TRBV6-5
TGTGCCAGCTCGCGGGGAGGGAACTATGGCTACACCTTC
CASSRGGNYGYTF
>TRBD1|TRBJ2-1|few|TRBV5-1
TGCGCCAGCAGCTTGGAGGGACAGGGCTTAACCTACAATGAGCAGTTCTTC
CASSLEGQGLTYNEQFF
>NA|TRBJ2-3|once|TRBV28
TGTGCCAGCAGTTCCCCGGGTAGCGGCACAGATACGCAGTATTTT
CASSSPGSGTDTQYF
>TRBD2|TRBJ2-2|NA|TRBV10-3
TGTGCCATCAGTGAGTCGCGGGGGTTAGGACCGAACACCGGGGAGCTGTTTTTT
CAISESRGLGPNTGELFF
>TRBD2|TRBJ2-1|NA|TRBV4-3
TGCGCCAGCAGCCAAGCCACTAGCGGGTCCTACAATGAGCAGTTCTTC
CASSQATSGSYNEQFF
>TRBD2|TRBJ2-1|NA|TRBV6-1
TGTGCCAGCAGTGAAGAGCAGCGGGGGGTCTACAATGAGCAGTTCTTC
CASSEEQRGVYNEQFF
>TRBD1|TRBJ1-6|NA|TRBV6-5
TGTGCCAGCAGTTACTCGACAGGGGCACCCCTCCACTTT
CASSYSTGAPLHF
>NA|TRBJ2-1|NA|TRBV20-1
TGCAGTACAGATCGCGGGGTACAGCAGTTCTTC
CSTDRGVQQFF